These 14 T cell receptor beta chains originate from one sample sequenced in a study of response to subunit inactivated influenza vaccine. TCRdb reprocessed the RT-PCR reads with MiXCR, giving one entry per CDR3 protein. The sample holds about 800,000 distinct CDR3 sequences, around 21% seen once. The sample in question was PBMCs from blood, obtained approximately 5 days after vaccination. Receptor source: a man in his forties or fifties who received an inactivated influenza vaccine.

This rearrangement joins TRBV11-2 to TRBJ2-2, with 10 bases matching TRBD2. This CDR3 has 17 amino acids. The trim removed 1 base at V and 2 bases at J, leaving 4 bases unmatched. Germline V gene lookup returns CDR1 SGHAT and CDR2 FQNNGV. The CDR3 sequence: CASSLAPSGGNTGELFF. CDR3 nucleotides: TGTGCCAGCAGCTTAGCTCCTAGCGGGGGTAACACCGGGGAGCTGTTTTTT.

V and J are TRBV12-3 or TRBV12-4 and TRBJ2-5; D is undetermined. Trimming left V 8 bases short and J 0 bases short, with 10 bases between. This CDR3 contains 13 residues. DNA of the CDR3: TGTGCCAGCGGGCCTAGTCACCAAGAGACCCAGTACTTC. It encodes CASGPSHQETQYF.

This clonotype was detected only a few times. The V and J genes are TRBV5-1 and TRBJ2-3; D may be TRBD1 (6 bases). The CDR3 is made up of 14 amino acids. The V and J ends lost 4 bases and 5 bases respectively, with 14 bases between them. CDR1 and CDR2 (germline): SGHRS, YFSETQ. CDR3 nucleotide sequence: TGCGCCAGCAGCCCGGGACAATTCAGAGATACGCAGTATTTT. It codes for CASSPGQFRDTQYF.

The chain employs TRBV6-1 and TRBJ2-1; the D gene is possibly TRBD1 (5 bases). Germline CDR1 reads MNHNS; CDR2 reads SASEGT. V lost 8 bases to trimming and J lost 4 bases, with 12 bases between them. The CDR3 runs 13 residues. The CDR3 nucleotides read TGTGCCAGCGGTATAGGGGCTTACAATGAGCAGTTCTTC. It is translated as CASGIGAYNEQFF.

The V gene is TRBV12-3 or TRBV12-4, the J gene TRBJ2-2, with 8 bases identical to TRBD2. The CDR3 covers 13 residues. V trimming: 5 bases; J trimming: 5 bases; junction bases outside the gene matches: 1. The CDR3 spells CASSKRETGELFF. The CDR3 nucleotides are TGTGCCAGCAGTAAGCGGGAGACCGGGGAGCTGTTTTTT.

This clonotype was picked up many times. The rearrangement joins TRBV3-1 to TRBJ2-6, with 7 nucleotides matching TRBD1. The CDR3 extends over 18 amino acids. Trimming at V came to 2 bases and at J to 4 bases, leaving 11 bases not matched to a gene. CDR1 and CDR2 from the germline V gene are LGHDT and YNNKEL (reference sequence). CDR3 in DNA: TGTGCCAGCAGCCAATTGACAGGGTACCTCGCAGGGGCCAACGTCCTGACTTTC. It translates to CASSQLTGYLAGANVLTF.

This clonotype was counted ten times or more. The chain combines TRBV7-3 with TRBJ2-5; tentatively, D is TRBD1 or TRBD2 (5 bases each). CDR1 and CDR2 from the germline V gene are SGHTA and FQGTGA. V was cut by 2 bases and J by 4 bases, with 8 bases left in between. This CDR3 is 13 amino acids long. CDR3 nucleotide sequence: TGTGCCAGCAGCTTATTTGGGGGAGAGACCCAGTACTTC. As protein: CASSLFGGETQYF. Together with reference TRBV7-3 and TRBJ2-5, the CDR3 gives the full variable domain: GAGVSQTPSNKVTEKGKYVELRCDPISGHTALYWYRQSLGQGPEFLIYFQGTGAADDSGLPNDRFFAVRPEGSVSTLKIQRTERGDSAVYLCASSLFGGETQYFGPGTRLLVL.

The CDR3 spells CASSSGAGTQYF. The CDR3 bases are TGTGCCAGCAGCTCGGGGGCTGGGACCCAGTACTTC. This chain connects TRBV7-6 to TRBJ2-5; D is perhaps TRBD1 or TRBD2 (6 bases each). Germline assignment: CDR1 SGHVS and CDR2 FNYEAQ. The ends were cut back, 4 bases at V and 7 bases at J, with 10 bases in the middle. The CDR3 is 12 amino acids. The full variable domain, with the rest looked up from reference TRBV7-6 and TRBJ2-5, is GAGVSQSPRYKVTKRGQDVALRCDPISGHVSLYWYRQALGQGPEFLTYFNYEAQQDKSGLPNDRFSAERPEGSISTLTIQRTEQRDSAMYRCASSSGAGTQYFGPGTRLLVL.

CDR3 loop: CASPRGSGNNEQFF. The CDR3 region has the DNA TGTGCCAGCCCTAGGGGTAGCGGGAACAATGAGCAGTTCTTC. The chain joins TRBV7-8 to TRBJ2-1, with TRBD2 matching over 8 bases. This CDR3 is 14 amino acids long. Trimming cost V 8 bases and J 5 bases; bases outside gene matches: 8. Germline V gives CDR1 SGHVS, CDR2 FQNEAQ.

The chain couples TRBV4-2 to TRBJ1-2; a weak D match, TRBD1 (6 bases). The CDR3 length is 14 residues. The germline V gene encodes CDR1 LGHNA and CDR2 YNFKEQ. V lost 4 bases, J lost 5 bases, and 14 bases lay in between. This CDR3 reads CASSPGGLKYGYTF. CDR3 in DNA: TGTGCCAGCAGCCCCGGGGGGCTCAAGTATGGCTACACCTTC.

The V and J genes are TRBV24-1 and TRBJ2-7; the match to TRBD2 covers 10 bases. Germline V gene sequence: CDR1 KGHDR, CDR2 SFDVKD. Unmatched junction bases numbered 7, after V lost 3 bases and J lost 6 bases. This CDR3 comprises 15 residues. CDR3 residues: CATSDPASGSPEQYF. DNA for the CDR3: TGTGCCACCAGTGATCCGGCTAGCGGGAGTCCCGAGCAGTACTTC.

This clonotype was detected ten times or more. This chain's CDR3 is CASSPTGGQETQYF. DNA for the CDR3: TGTGCCAGCAGTCCAACAGGGGGCCAAGAGACCCAGTACTTC. This chain joins TRBV27 and TRBJ2-5; 8 bases agree with TRBD1. Germline V gene lookup returns CDR1 MNHEY and CDR2 SMNVEV (reference sequence). Trimming removed 5 bases from V and 1 base from J; junction bases left unmatched: 3. This CDR3 region has 14 residues.

This sequence joins TRBV15 and TRBJ2-3; D ambiguous. Per the germline V gene, CDR1 is LNHNV and CDR2 is YYDKDF (reference sequence). V was shortened by 0 bases and J by 4 bases, with 11 bases between the two germline ends. The CDR3 covers 15 residues. This CDR3 reads CATSRDRVDADTQYF. The CDR3 bases are TGTGCCACCAGCAGAGATCGGGTAGATGCAGATACGCAGTATTTT.

This clonotype appeared a few times. The V and J genes are TRBV29-1 and TRBJ1-2; D is uncertain. V was cut by 4 bases and J by 6 bases, with 12 bases left in between. The CDR3 has 12 residues. CDR1 and CDR2 (germline): SQVTM, ANQGSEA. The CDR3 bases are TGCAGCGTTGGACCCGAACGGGATGGCTACACCTTC. Its translation: CSVGPERDGYTF.